These T cell receptor beta chains were read from a single sample in a study of blood T cell repertoires in COVID-19. TCRdb's copy holds only in-frame clones and misses some; the assay was immunoSEQ multiplex PCR. The table records 100,000 or so clones, 80% to 95% of them present only once. Material: peripheral blood. Every receptor here comes from a man in his fifties or sixties with active COVID-19. CDR3s leave out the opening cysteine and the closing phenylalanine or tryptophan. The D gene is left open where the match is weak.

d_call v_call cdr3_aa
NA TRBV28 ASSSPGGASGNTIY
NA TRBV21-1 ASSVFSRGSAYQETQY
TRBD2 TRBV28 ASSFPAGGYNEQF
NA TRBV19 ASSVGQLNTDTQY
NA TRBV18 ASSPPRGGVLDEQF
TRBD2 TRBV3-1/TRBV3-2 ASSQESSGRLF
TRBD1 TRBV5-3 ARSSTGKYEKLF
NA TRBV7-8 ASSLQVFQPQH
NA TRBV3-1/TRBV3-2 ASSRQGYEQY
TRBD1 TRBV6-5 ASSNRGQTGPLH
TRBD1 TRBV30 AWSTMTGGNQPQH
NA TRBV28 ASSGRSPLH
NA TRBV7-2 ASSLRSDQPQH
NA TRBV20-1 SASIAAGNTIY
NA TRBV5-1 ASSLWPDTQY
NA TRBV24-1 ATSDLLEGYNEQF
TRBD1 TRBV19 ASSITGTGREKLF
TRBD1 TRBV27 ANSFPPGGPQH
NA TRBV5-1 ASSSSGNREAF
TRBD1 TRBV6-5 ASRVEGAGNTEAF
TRBD1 TRBV28 ASILGGQGVAYGYT
NA TRBV13 ASSLGRGSYEQY
NA TRBV28 ASSFVGVQEIFYEQY
TRBD2 TRBV4-1 ASSPRLAGGPMNEQF
NA TRBV6-5 ASSYSGYLMNEQF
TRBD2 TRBV3-1/TRBV3-2 ASSGVQRDLEQY
NA TRBV18 ASSPYSDNQPQH
TRBD2 TRBV5-4 ASRGTRGTQY
NA TRBV12-3/TRBV12-4 ASSLQGVHEQY
NA TRBV11-2 ASSLGAYREQF
NA TRBV6-5 ASTRMGELF
NA TRBV5-1 ASSPGWGRFYNEQF
TRBD1 TRBV5-1 ASSAAGGADGYT
NA TRBV19 ASSMSRGSYEQY
NA TRBV19 ASSLRRGNQPQH
NA TRBV4-2 ASTIGAGELF
NA TRBV5-1 ASSLARGYNEQF
NA TRBV29-1 SVGSRLSYNEQF
TRBD2 TRBV18 ASSSGTSGRAAEQF
TRBD2 TRBV7-9 ASRKILAGRGTDTQY
TRBD1 TRBV6-5 ASSYSRQGIDGYT
TRBD2 TRBV2 ASSEALAGADTQY
TRBD2 TRBV7-6 ASSNSGSSYNEQF
NA TRBV28 ASSLKGAGLPGEQY
NA TRBV5-1 ASSPRGGPGNTIY
NA TRBV11-2 ASSLVFSGVRTGELF
NA TRBV30 AWKRGDTDTQY
TRBD1 TRBV9 ASSVDRGTEAF
TRBD1 TRBV28 ASSWDRMEEKLF
NA TRBV30 AWSVQWATFF
NA TRBV27 ASSPPQGGLAKNIQY
NA TRBV9 ASSVYAGSDTGELF
TRBD1 TRBV18 ASSTPGQGSYEQY
TRBD2 TRBV10-1 ASSEIAGVGTQY